These 16 T cell receptor beta chains came from one sample sequenced in a study of blood T cell repertoires in COVID-19. Profiling relied on immunoSEQ multiplex PCR, and the TCRdb table lists in-frame clones only, not all of them. The profile shows around 110,000 clones, 70% to 85% of them singletons. The source material was peripheral blood. All receptors derive from a woman in her seventies with acute or convalescent COVID-19.

The chain links TRBV10-1 to TRBJ2-6; 7 nucleotides agree with TRBD1. The CDR3 loop spans 16 amino acids. Per germline, CDR1 WNHNN and CDR2 SYGVQD (reference sequence). The J segment lost 0 bases and the V segment lost 5 bases, leaving 4 bases of the junction unmatched. CDR3 DNA: TGCGCCAGCAGTCGCTCAGGGGGCTCTGGGGCCAACGTCCTGACTTTC. It is translated as CASSRSGGSGANVLTF.

This sequence joins TRBV2 and TRBJ2-1; 8 bases agree with TRBD2. The CDR3 is made up of 15 amino acids. V lost 1 base, J lost 8 bases, and 7 bases stayed unmatched. CDR1 is SNHLY and CDR2 is FYNNEI in the germline V gene. CDR3 region: CASSEEAGAWDEQFF. CDR3 nucleotide sequence: TGTGCCAGCAGTGAAGAAGCGGGGGCCTGGGATGAGCAGTTCTTC.

The chain links TRBV18 to TRBJ1-3; D is unresolved. Trimming stripped 3 bases from V and 2 bases from J, with 17 bases between. Per the germline V gene, CDR1 is KGHSH and CDR2 is LQKENI. This CDR3 is built from 17 residues. This CDR3 reads CASSPVGDLRTGNTIYF. The CDR3, as DNA: TGTGCCAGCTCACCGGTCGGGGATCTTCGTACTGGAAACACCATATATTTT.

This clone was seen a handful of times. This chain joins TRBV9 and TRBJ1-3, with D maybe TRBD1 (6 bases). In germline, CDR1 is SGDLS, CDR2 YYNGEE. This CDR3 contains 14 residues. The germline V and J ends were trimmed by 3 bases and 2 bases, with 9 bases remaining between them. CDR3 DNA: TGTGCCAGCAGCGCAACAGGGACTGGAAACACCATATATTTT. Protein sequence: CASSATGTGNTIYF.

CDR3 in DNA: TGTGCCAGCAGCCAAGAAGCGGGGGTTACCGGGGAGCTGTTTTTT. Residues: CASSQEAGVTGELFF. The gene calls are TRBV16 and TRBJ2-2; 8 bases align to TRBD2. Looked up from germline, CDR1 is KGHSY and CDR2 is FQNENV. The V gene end was trimmed by 2 bases and the J gene end by 5 bases; junction bases not matched to a gene: 4. This CDR3 has 15 amino acids. Based on the CDR3 plus reference TRBV16 and TRBJ2-2, the full variable domain is GEEVAQTPKHLVRGEGQKAKLYCAPIKGHSYVFWYQQVLKNEFKFLISFQNENVFDETGMPKERFSAKCLPNSPCSLEIQATKLEDSAVYFCASSQEAGVTGELFFGEGSRLTVL.

Remarks on this clone: This may be a read error, as it is one base from a much larger clone. Other DNA sequences of this sample code for an identical CDR3. The chain uses TRBV6-4 and TRBJ1-2; 7 bases agree with TRBD1. Looked up from germline, CDR1 is MRHNA and CDR2 is SNTAGT. The J segment lost 2 bases and the V segment lost 6 bases, leaving 9 bases of the junction unmatched. The CDR3 sequence is 15 residues long. In DNA, the CDR3 is TGTGCCAGCAGCGAGAGAGGGGGCGAAAACTATGGCTACACCTTC. Translated, it gives CASSERGGENYGYTF.

The chain employs TRBV5-5 and TRBJ1-4; D possibly corresponds to TRBD1 (6 bases). Trimming pared 4 bases from V and 1 base from J, leaving 14 bases between. Germline CDR1 SGHKS, CDR2 YYEKEE (reference sequence). The CDR3 is 16 residues long. The CDR3 spells CASSPQPRGTNEKLFF. The CDR3 DNA sequence: TGTGCCAGCAGCCCCCAGCCCAGGGGAACTAATGAAAAACTGTTTTTT.

This sequence joins TRBV2 and TRBJ2-1, with 10 bases that match TRBD1. Unmatched junction bases numbered 6, after V lost 4 bases and J lost 9 bases. This CDR3 has 14 amino acids. CDR1 and CDR2 (germline): SNHLY, FYNNEI. The CDR3 DNA is TGTGCCAGCAGTGGTGGGACAGGGGTTTCTGAGCAGTTCTTC. Translating it yields CASSGGTGVSEQFF.

The J gene is TRBJ1-1, the V gene TRBV7-2; D may be TRBD1 (6 bases). V lost 0 bases, J lost 3 bases, and 14 bases lay in between. The CDR3 contains 16 residues. The germline V gene has CDR1 SGHTA and CDR2 FQGNSA. CDR3 protein: CASSLARQAHHTEAFF. The CDR3, as DNA: TGTGCCAGCAGCTTAGCACGACAGGCCCACCACACTGAAGCTTTCTTT.

This clone was seen a single time. The rearrangement uses TRBV27 and TRBJ2-3; D may be TRBD2 (6 bases). Germline V gene lookup returns CDR1 MNHEY and CDR2 SMNVEV (reference sequence). Trimming took 8 bases from V and 3 from J, leaving 24 bases between them. There are 17 residues in the CDR3. CDR3 DNA sequence: TGTGCCAGCCATCCGGGACCCGCGGGGTTCGGTACAGATACGCAGTATTTT. Its protein product is CASHPGPAGFGTDTQYF.

V is TRBV6-6 and J is TRBJ2-1; perhaps TRBD2 as D (6 bases). Trimming removed 7 bases at V and 2 bases at J, with 15 bases between. There are 15 residues in the CDR3. Germline CDR1 MNHNY, CDR2 SVGAGI (reference sequence). The CDR3 region is CASTTGGEPYNEQFF. As DNA, the CDR3 is TGTGCCAGCACCACGGGCGGGGAGCCCTACAATGAGCAGTTCTTC.

The chain carries TRBV19 and TRBJ1-1; D not resolved. Germline values: CDR1 LNHDA, CDR2 SQIVND (reference sequence). The CDR3 runs to 12 residues. V dropped 10 bases and J dropped 1 base, with 10 bases sitting between them. The CDR3 nucleotides read TGTGCCACTCAATACGGGAACACTGAAGCTTTCTTT. Its protein product is CATQYGNTEAFF.

The J gene is TRBJ1-2, the V gene TRBV27; 7 bases are shared with TRBD1. The trim removed 4 bases at V and 5 bases at J, leaving 7 bases unmatched. CDR1 and CDR2 (germline): MNHEY, SMNVEV (reference sequence). This CDR3 region has 14 residues. DNA for the CDR3: TGTGCCAGCAGTTCACAGGGGCCCCTTTATGGCTACACCTTC. As protein: CASSSQGPLYGYTF.

This clone was seen more than once but under ten times. The genes are TRBV2 and TRBJ1-1, with TRBD1 as a possible D gene (5 bases). Trimming shortened V by 6 bases and J by 6 bases, and 17 bases separated the two germline ends. Per germline, CDR1 SNHLY and CDR2 FYNNEI. CDR3 size: 14 residues. The CDR3 sequence: CASSVMGGTSEAFF. The CDR3 DNA sequence: TGTGCCAGCAGCGTCATGGGGGGGACCTCTGAAGCTTTCTTT.

The CDR3 DNA is TGTGCCAGCAGCGTAGGTTCAGGGATCAATTTGAGTGGCTACACCTTC. This sequence encodes CASSVGSGINLSGYTF. The chain couples TRBV9 to TRBJ1-2; TRBD1 is a possible D gene (5 bases). Germline CDR1 SGDLS, CDR2 YYNGEE. The CDR3 consists of 16 residues. Trimming stripped 0 bases from V and 7 bases from J, with 19 bases between.

This clone was seen only once. The gene calls are TRBV5-1 and TRBJ2-3, with D perhaps matching TRBD2 (5 bases). CDR1 and CDR2 (germline): SGHRS, YFSETQ. This CDR3 is built from 16 residues. V was cut by 4 bases and J by 2 bases, with 17 bases left in between. CDR3 residues: CASSPRGDQVTDTQYF. The CDR3 region has the DNA TGCGCCAGCAGCCCCCGGGGAGACCAGGTCACAGATACGCAGTATTTT.